This note documents a single T cell receptor (beta chain) sequence. Its antigen is unidentified. Preparation of the TCRbeta library used unique molecular identifiers. TCRdb passed the PCR reads through MiXCR, listing each CDR3 protein once. Altogether about 600,000 distinct CDR3 sequences are present, around 13% being singletons, with the ten largest covering around 2%. This sample was taken from a study of T-cell reconstitution after alpha-beta-depleted transplantation in children. Notes on the study in general: Approximately two months post-transplant, alpha-beta T cells reportedly originated from several hundred expanded graft clones.

This CDR3 region has 14 residues. The V gene lost 0 bases and the J gene lost 3 bases, with 7 bases spanning the gap. The specimen comprised PBMCs, mostly from graft donor cells, sampled 360 days after TCRalphabeta/CD19-depleted stem cell transplant. The origin of this receptor is a male patient under 18 who had a stem cell transplant for acute myeloid leukemia, so the T cells may come from the graft donor. The chain combines TRBV12-3 or TRBV12-4 with TRBJ2-3; D is uncertain. The CDR3 reads CASSLALVTDTQYF. The CDR3 coding sequence is TGTGCCAGCAGTTTAGCGCTTGTTACAGATACGCAGTATTTT.